This is a list of T cell receptor beta chains from one sample in a study of identical twins. TCRdb passed the 5' RACE reads through MiXCR, listing each CDR3 protein once. Of 400,000 to 550,000 distinct CDR3 sequences listed, more than 13% are singletons. These records were also assigned to another study, of yellow fever vaccine responses in identical twins.

The specimen sequenced was CD4+ T cells sorted from blood. These receptors were obtained from a woman aged 18-30 years in good health. Both conserved end residues are part of each CDR3. Each record gives: V gene, J gene, D gene, clone size, CDR3 DNA, CDR3 protein. A D gene is named only where the DNA matches it firmly. A row's size may be missing; if present it is once, few, many or a size class.

V gene: TRBV6-2/TRBV6-3
J gene: TRBJ2-5
D gene: NA
clone size: many
CDR3 DNA: TGTGCCAGCAGTTACGGGACGGGGGCCCAGTACTTC
CDR3 protein: CASSYGTGAQYF

V gene: TRBV6-2/TRBV6-3
J gene: TRBJ2-7
D gene: NA
clone size: few
CDR3 DNA: TGTGCCAGCAGTTTACTCGGGGTTTCCTACGAGCAGTACTTC
CDR3 protein: CASSLLGVSYEQYF

V gene: TRBV3-1
J gene: TRBJ2-6
D gene: TRBD1
clone size: NA
CDR3 DNA: TGTGCCAGCAGCCAAGCGCCGGGACAGGGTGCCGGGGCCAACGTCCTGACTTTC
CDR3 protein: CASSQAPGQGAGANVLTF

V gene: TRBV7-2
J gene: TRBJ2-5
D gene: TRBD1
clone size: few
CDR3 DNA: TGTGCCAGCAGCTTAACAGGGGGCTACCAAGAGACCCAGTACTTC
CDR3 protein: CASSLTGGYQETQYF

V gene: TRBV18
J gene: TRBJ2-3
D gene: TRBD1
clone size: NA
CDR3 DNA: TGTGCCAGCTCACCGCGGACAGGGATGAGCACAGATACGCAGTATTTT
CDR3 protein: CASSPRTGMSTDTQYF

V gene: TRBV6-2/TRBV6-3
J gene: TRBJ2-1
D gene: NA
clone size: NA
CDR3 DNA: TGTGCCAGCAGCCCCTTGGGGCTGGCGGACTCGTACAATGAGCAGTTCTTC
CDR3 protein: CASSPLGLADSYNEQFF

V gene: TRBV12-3/TRBV12-4
J gene: TRBJ2-7
D gene: NA
clone size: few
CDR3 DNA: TGTGCCAGCAGTCCCCTCGTAGGCTACGAGCAGTACTTC
CDR3 protein: CASSPLVGYEQYF

V gene: TRBV7-8
J gene: TRBJ2-7
D gene: NA
clone size: NA
CDR3 DNA: TGTGCCAGCAGTCAAGGATTCGGCAGTCCCTACGAGCAGTACTTC
CDR3 protein: CASSQGFGSPYEQYF

V gene: TRBV7-2
J gene: TRBJ2-7
D gene: NA
clone size: NA
CDR3 DNA: TGTGCCAGCAGCTTAGTTGGACATTTCTACGAGCAGTACTTC
CDR3 protein: CASSLVGHFYEQYF

V gene: TRBV5-1
J gene: TRBJ2-7
D gene: TRBD1
clone size: few
CDR3 DNA: TGCGCCAGCAGCTTCCTAACCGGGACAGCCTACGAGCAGTACTTC
CDR3 protein: CASSFLTGTAYEQYF

V gene: TRBV4-1
J gene: TRBJ2-4
D gene: TRBD2
clone size: NA
CDR3 DNA: TGCGCCAGCAGCCAAGATATCCCGGGGGGGCTTGGAGCCAAAAACATTCAGTACTTC
CDR3 protein: CASSQDIPGGLGAKNIQYF

V gene: TRBV7-2
J gene: TRBJ2-1
D gene: NA
clone size: many
CDR3 DNA: TGTGCCAGCAGCTGGGGCCCGGATGAGCAGTTCTTC
CDR3 protein: CASSWGPDEQFF

V gene: TRBV12-3/TRBV12-4
J gene: TRBJ1-6
D gene: TRBD1
clone size: NA
CDR3 DNA: TGTGCCAGCAGTTTATCAGGGGGGTATAATTCACCCCTCCACTTT
CDR3 protein: CASSLSGGYNSPLHF

V gene: TRBV7-9
J gene: TRBJ2-7
D gene: NA
clone size: few
CDR3 DNA: TGTGCCAGCAGCTTTCGGGATAGTTACATCTTC
CDR3 protein: CASSFRDSYIF

V gene: TRBV20-1
J gene: TRBJ2-1
D gene: NA
clone size: few
CDR3 DNA: TGCAGTGCTAGAAACCCGGCGAGCGTCAATGAGCAGTTCTTC
CDR3 protein: CSARNPASVNEQFF

V gene: TRBV20-1
J gene: TRBJ2-6
D gene: TRBD1
clone size: NA
CDR3 DNA: TGCAGTGCTAGACACAGGGGACACGGGGCCAACGTCCTGACTTTC
CDR3 protein: CSARHRGHGANVLTF

V gene: TRBV30
J gene: TRBJ2-5
D gene: NA
clone size: few
CDR3 DNA: TGTGCCTGGAGTGTAGGCAGGGTGGAGACCCAGTACTTC
CDR3 protein: CAWSVGRVETQYF

V gene: TRBV12-3/TRBV12-4
J gene: TRBJ2-5
D gene: NA
clone size: many
CDR3 DNA: TGTGCCAGCACTCCCAGGGATGGGCAAGAGACCCAGTACTTC
CDR3 protein: CASTPRDGQETQYF

V gene: TRBV20-1
J gene: TRBJ2-2
D gene: NA
clone size: few
CDR3 DNA: TGCAGTGCTGGGACAGGCCGGGGGGTCGGGGAGCTGTTTTTT
CDR3 protein: CSAGTGRGVGELFF

V gene: TRBV11-2
J gene: TRBJ2-5
D gene: TRBD2
clone size: NA
CDR3 DNA: TGTGCCAGCATTCCGGGGGGGCCGGGCGAGACCCAGTACTTC
CDR3 protein: CASIPGGPGETQYF

V gene: TRBV4-2
J gene: TRBJ2-6
D gene: NA
clone size: NA
CDR3 DNA: TGTGCCAGCAGCCCAAGAGGTGGCAGCGACTCCTCTGGGGCCAACGTCCTGACTTTC
CDR3 protein: CASSPRGGSDSSGANVLTF

V gene: TRBV6-1
J gene: TRBJ2-2
D gene: TRBD2
clone size: NA
CDR3 DNA: TGTGCCAGCAGATTTAGCGGGAGCGGGGAGCTGTTTTTT
CDR3 protein: CASRFSGSGELFF

V gene: TRBV3-1
J gene: TRBJ2-7
D gene: TRBD2
clone size: NA
CDR3 DNA: TGTGCCAGCAGTCGCACTAGCGGGGGGCCCTCCTACGAGCAGTACTTC
CDR3 protein: CASSRTSGGPSYEQYF

V gene: TRBV20-1
J gene: TRBJ2-5
D gene: NA
clone size: many
CDR3 DNA: TGCAGTGCTAGAGCAGGCGGGGAGACCCAGTACTTC
CDR3 protein: CSARAGGETQYF

V gene: TRBV7-8
J gene: TRBJ2-5
D gene: NA
clone size: few
CDR3 DNA: TGTGCCAGCACAAGGACGGATCACCAAGAGACCCAGTACTTC
CDR3 protein: CASTRTDHQETQYF

V gene: TRBV9
J gene: TRBJ2-3
D gene: NA
clone size: NA
CDR3 DNA: TGTGCCAGCAGCGTAGCTTTGGGACACACAGATACGCAGTATTTT
CDR3 protein: CASSVALGHTDTQYF

V gene: TRBV5-1
J gene: TRBJ2-2
D gene: TRBD1
clone size: many
CDR3 DNA: TGCGCCAGCAGCTTATCCTCGGGACAGGGCTTTAAGATCGGGGAGCTGTTTTTT
CDR3 protein: CASSLSSGQGFKIGELFF

V gene: TRBV18
J gene: TRBJ2-1
D gene: NA
clone size: NA
CDR3 DNA: TGTGCCAGCTCACCAAGAGGGGAAGGCAATGAGCAGTTCTTC
CDR3 protein: CASSPRGEGNEQFF

V gene: TRBV6-2/TRBV6-3
J gene: TRBJ2-4
D gene: TRBD2
clone size: few
CDR3 DNA: TGTGCCAGCAGTAACCCTAGCGGGGACGAAATCTTC
CDR3 protein: CASSNPSGDEIF

V gene: TRBV25-1
J gene: TRBJ2-1
D gene: TRBD1
clone size: few
CDR3 DNA: TGTGCCAGCAGTCTCCCCCGGGACAGGGAAGTCGATGAGCAGTTCTTC
CDR3 protein: CASSLPRDREVDEQFF

V gene: TRBV20-1
J gene: TRBJ2-5
D gene: NA
clone size: NA
CDR3 DNA: TGCAGTGCTAGGCAGACGAGTGGGGGCAGGGAGACCCAGTACTTC
CDR3 protein: CSARQTSGGRETQYF

V gene: TRBV2
J gene: TRBJ2-7
D gene: NA
clone size: few
CDR3 DNA: TGTGCCAGCAGTGTAGTAGACGAGCAGTACTTC
CDR3 protein: CASSVVDEQYF

V gene: TRBV6-9
J gene: TRBJ2-7
D gene: NA
clone size: NA
CDR3 DNA: TGTGCCAGCAGTCCTACCTCTCGCGGGGGCCAAACCTCCTCCTACGAGCAGTACTTC
CDR3 protein: CASSPTSRGGQTSSYEQYF

V gene: TRBV29-1
J gene: TRBJ1-1
D gene: NA
clone size: few
CDR3 DNA: TGCAGCGTCTCTCCAGGGACGGGTAACACTGAAGCTTTCTTT
CDR3 protein: CSVSPGTGNTEAFF

V gene: TRBV6-2/TRBV6-3
J gene: TRBJ2-7
D gene: NA
clone size: few
CDR3 DNA: TGTGCCAGCAGTTACAACCTGGCAGGGGTGTACTTC
CDR3 protein: CASSYNLAGVYF

V gene: TRBV7-2
J gene: TRBJ2-4
D gene: NA
clone size: NA
CDR3 DNA: TGTGCCAGCAGCCCCGGTGGTCCGAACATAGCCAAAAACATTCAGTACTTC
CDR3 protein: CASSPGGPNIAKNIQYF

V gene: TRBV15
J gene: TRBJ2-4
D gene: NA
clone size: few
CDR3 DNA: TGTGCCACCAGCAGGGATGGGATGACCAAAAACATTCAGTACTTC
CDR3 protein: CATSRDGMTKNIQYF

V gene: TRBV7-9
J gene: TRBJ2-7
D gene: TRBD1
clone size: NA
CDR3 DNA: TGTGCCAGCAGCCGGACAGGGGGGAATTACGAGCAGTACTTC
CDR3 protein: CASSRTGGNYEQYF

V gene: TRBV7-2
J gene: TRBJ2-1
D gene: TRBD2
clone size: NA
CDR3 DNA: TGTGCCAGCAGCTCCCCAACTAGCGGGGGAATCAATGAGCAGTTCTTC
CDR3 protein: CASSSPTSGGINEQFF

V gene: TRBV7-9
J gene: TRBJ1-6
D gene: NA
clone size: NA
CDR3 DNA: TGTGCCAGCAGCTTGGGGCAGGGAGTCAGTTCACCCCTCCACTTT
CDR3 protein: CASSLGQGVSSPLHF

V gene: TRBV2
J gene: TRBJ2-5
D gene: NA
clone size: NA
CDR3 DNA: TGTGCCAGCAGTGGACTAGTCGGAGAGACCCAGTACTTC
CDR3 protein: CASSGLVGETQYF

V gene: TRBV20-1
J gene: TRBJ2-1
D gene: NA
clone size: NA
CDR3 DNA: TGCAGTGCTAGAGATCGCGCCCGCTCCTACAATGAGCAGTTCTTC
CDR3 protein: CSARDRARSYNEQFF

V gene: TRBV10-3
J gene: TRBJ2-1
D gene: TRBD1
clone size: few
CDR3 DNA: TGTGCCATCAGTGCGGACAGGGGGACCTACAATGAGCAGTTCTTC
CDR3 protein: CAISADRGTYNEQFF

V gene: TRBV6-2/TRBV6-3
J gene: TRBJ2-7
D gene: NA
clone size: few
CDR3 DNA: TGTGCCAGCAGTTCGCCACTCCCCCACGAGCAGTACTTC
CDR3 protein: CASSSPLPHEQYF

V gene: TRBV19
J gene: TRBJ1-5
D gene: TRBD1
clone size: NA
CDR3 DNA: TGTGCCAGTAGTCCTCGGGACAGGGACGGCTACCCACTAAATCAGCCCCAGCATTTT
CDR3 protein: CASSPRDRDGYPLNQPQHF

V gene: TRBV27
J gene: TRBJ2-7
D gene: NA
clone size: NA
CDR3 DNA: TGTGCCAGCAGTTTGGCCAGGGGCAGGGCCTACGAGCAGTACTTC
CDR3 protein: CASSLARGRAYEQYF

V gene: TRBV20-1
J gene: TRBJ2-3
D gene: NA
clone size: NA
CDR3 DNA: TGCAGTGCCACAGGAGATACGCAGTATTTT
CDR3 protein: CSATGDTQYF

V gene: TRBV6-5
J gene: TRBJ2-7
D gene: NA
clone size: NA
CDR3 DNA: TGTGCCAGCAGTTACAAGACGGAGGGCGAGCAGTACTTC
CDR3 protein: CASSYKTEGEQYF

V gene: TRBV29-1
J gene: TRBJ2-1
D gene: NA
clone size: few
CDR3 DNA: TGCAGCACATCTCCCTCTGTCACCTACAATGAGCAGTTCTTC
CDR3 protein: CSTSPSVTYNEQFF

V gene: TRBV12-5
J gene: TRBJ2-5
D gene: NA
clone size: NA
CDR3 DNA: TGTGCTAGTGGTTTGGATCTGGGAGAGACCCAGTACTTC
CDR3 protein: CASGLDLGETQYF

V gene: TRBV7-2
J gene: TRBJ2-3
D gene: NA
clone size: few
CDR3 DNA: TGTGCCAGCAGCTTAGCCCGAGGGCGCACAGATACGCAGTATTTT
CDR3 protein: CASSLARGRTDTQYF

V gene: TRBV5-1
J gene: TRBJ2-2
D gene: NA
clone size: NA
CDR3 DNA: TGCGCCAGCAGCTTGGAACGGGTGAACACCGGGGAGCTGTTTTTT
CDR3 protein: CASSLERVNTGELFF

V gene: TRBV7-6
J gene: TRBJ2-3
D gene: TRBD2
clone size: NA
CDR3 DNA: TGTGCCAGCAGCTCCAGGGCGGGAGGGCTGAATACGCAGTATTTT
CDR3 protein: CASSSRAGGLNTQYF

V gene: TRBV6-5
J gene: TRBJ2-4
D gene: NA
clone size: few
CDR3 DNA: TGTGCCAGCAGTTATAGTCAGGGTAAAAACATTCAGTACTTC
CDR3 protein: CASSYSQGKNIQYF

V gene: TRBV5-1
J gene: TRBJ2-7
D gene: TRBD1
clone size: few
CDR3 DNA: TGCGCCAGCAGCCTTGACAGGGGTGATGGCGAGCAGTACTTC
CDR3 protein: CASSLDRGDGEQYF

V gene: TRBV5-1
J gene: TRBJ2-2
D gene: TRBD1
clone size: NA
CDR3 DNA: TGCGCCAGCAGCAGTCCGGGACAGGGGGCGGCCGGGGAGCTGTTTTTT
CDR3 protein: CASSSPGQGAAGELFF

V gene: TRBV6-2/TRBV6-3
J gene: TRBJ2-2
D gene: TRBD2
clone size: many
CDR3 DNA: TGTGCCAGCAGTCACGGGTTGGAACCGACTAGCGTAACCGGGGAGCTGTTTTTT
CDR3 protein: CASSHGLEPTSVTGELFF